This T cell receptor (beta chain) was documented in a study of cytomegalovirus exposure and HLA in healthy donors. Study outcomes and limitations: Confirmation in vitro established that three CMV-associated chains were specific for CMV antigens. Rare TCR sequences dominated, though some public TCRs recurred in many donors. Near-uniform donor sequencing depth was presumed by presence/absence analyses.

Turning to this clone: Its antigen is not known.

PCR involved 60 Vbeta and 13 Jbeta primers. The method was immunoSEQ multiplex PCR; TCRdb's version includes in-frame clones alone and lacks a portion of them. The sample records 150,000 to 200,000 clones, around 90% being singletons. The CDR3 is 12 amino acids. V shed 4 bases, J shed 8 bases, and the junction held 5 bases outside the gene matches. CDR1 SGHNT and CDR2 YYREEE come from the germline V gene (reference sequence). Sequenced input: PBMCs. This receptor was obtained from a woman aged 18-30 years in good health and CMV-seronegative. This chain links TRBV5-4 with TRBJ1-2; 7 nucleotides match TRBD1. CDR3 region: CASSRDSGGYTF. In nucleotides, the CDR3 is TGTGCCAGCAGCCGGGACAGTGGGGGCTACACCTTC.